The 7 T cell receptor beta chains presented below share a single source sample, sequenced in a study of T cell responses to AZD1222 COVID-19 vaccine. The method was immunoSEQ multiplex PCR; TCRdb's version includes in-frame clones alone and lacks a portion of them. This table holds around 140,000 clones, roughly 92% found once. Sequenced here: peripheral blood, sampled on day 0 of AZD1222 vaccination. The receptors shown here come from an adult in good health.

CDR3 sequence reads: CASRRQGADNSPLHF. CDR3 coding DNA: TGTGCCAGTAGACGACAGGGGGCAGATAATTCACCCCTCCACTTT. The chain employs TRBV19 and TRBJ1-6; 10 positions agree with TRBD1. V shed 6 bases, J shed 5 bases, and the junction held 4 bases outside the gene matches. In germline, CDR1 is LNHDA, CDR2 SQIVND (reference sequence). The CDR3 contains 15 residues.

This clone was seen a handful of times. The chain links TRBV9 to TRBJ2-5, with D perhaps assigned TRBD1 or TRBD2 (7 bases each). In germline, CDR1 is SGDLS, CDR2 YYNGEE. The CDR3 totals 13 residues. Trimming cost V 4 bases and J 9 bases, with 16 bases left between them. The CDR3 nucleotides read TGTGCCAGCAGCCCCCAGGGGGGAGGGTCCCAGTACTTC. It translates to CASSPQGGGSQYF.

This chain links TRBV10-3 with TRBJ2-7; weak D call: TRBD1 (6 bases). Trimming pared 3 bases from V and 3 bases from J, leaving 9 bases between. The CDR3 has 13 residues. Germline CDR1 ENHRY, CDR2 SYGVKD. The CDR3: CAISETQGYEQYF. In nucleotides, the CDR3 is TGTGCCATCAGTGAAACACAGGGCTACGAGCAGTACTTC.

The chain uses TRBV5-4 and TRBJ1-5, with 7 bases lining up with TRBD1. The CDR3 consists of 14 residues. The junction had 8 bases not matched to a gene; V was cut back by 4 bases and J by 7 bases. From germline, CDR1 is SGHNT and CDR2 YYREEE (reference sequence). CDR3 sequence: CASSIDRESQPQHF. DNA for the CDR3: TGTGCCAGCAGCATTGACAGGGAGAGCCAGCCCCAGCATTTT.

This clone was seen only once. The V gene is TRBV3-1 (or the pseudogene TRBV3-2), the J gene TRBJ2-3; 9 bases match TRBD1. There are 18 residues in the CDR3. Germline V gives CDR1 LGHDT, CDR2 YNNKEL (reference sequence). The junction had 11 bases not matched to a gene; V was cut back by 4 bases and J by 0 bases. The CDR3 sequence: CASSLTGGPNSSTDTQYF. CDR3 bases: TGTGCCAGCAGCCTGACAGGGGGACCGAATTCTAGCACAGATACGCAGTATTTT.

The chain couples TRBV6-1 to TRBJ1-2; D is possibly TRBD1 (5 bases). The germline CDR1 and CDR2 sequences are MNHNS and SASEGT. This CDR3 is 14 amino acids long. V dropped 2 bases and J dropped 3 bases, with 10 bases sitting between them. This CDR3 is CASSEPPGHYGYTF. In nucleotides, the CDR3 is TGTGCCAGCAGTGAACCCCCGGGGCACTATGGCTACACCTTC.

The chain links TRBV19 to TRBJ2-2; 11 bases are shared with TRBD1. Trimming took 3 bases from V and 4 from J; bases not matched to a gene: 7. Germline loops: CDR1 LNHDA, CDR2 SQIVND (reference sequence). CDR3 length: 17 residues. The CDR3 DNA reads as TGTGCCAGTAGTATCGGACAGGGGGCGGATGCCACCGGGGAGCTGTTTTTT. It is translated as CASSIGQGADATGELFF.